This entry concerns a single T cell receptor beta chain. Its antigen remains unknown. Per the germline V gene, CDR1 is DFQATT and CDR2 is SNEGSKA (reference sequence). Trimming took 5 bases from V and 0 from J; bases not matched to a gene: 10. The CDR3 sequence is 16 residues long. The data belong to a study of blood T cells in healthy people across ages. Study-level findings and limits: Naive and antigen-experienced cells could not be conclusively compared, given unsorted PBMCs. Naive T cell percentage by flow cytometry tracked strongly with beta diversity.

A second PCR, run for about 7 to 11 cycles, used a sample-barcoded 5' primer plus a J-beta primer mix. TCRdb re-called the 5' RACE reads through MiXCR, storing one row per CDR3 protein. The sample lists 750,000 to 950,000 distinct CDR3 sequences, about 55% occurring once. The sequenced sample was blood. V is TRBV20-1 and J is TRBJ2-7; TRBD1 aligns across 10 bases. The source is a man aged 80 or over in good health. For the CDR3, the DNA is TGCAGTGCTCGGGACAGGGGCCCTCTTAGCTCCTACGAGCAGTACTTC. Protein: CSARDRGPLSSYEQYF.